What follows describes a single TCR beta chain. Its antigen is unidentified. PCR employed 60 Vbeta and 13 Jbeta primers. Method: immunoSEQ multiplex PCR; TCRdb's copy keeps in-frame clones and lacks some. This repertoire shows approximately 110,000 clones, about 80% found once; its top ten account for approximately 3%. The V and J ends lost 5 bases and 4 bases, in that order; junction bases with no gene match: 5. This CDR3 is 15 amino acids long. Germline CDR1 SEHNR, CDR2 FQNEAQ (reference sequence). The entry originates in a study of cytomegalovirus exposure and HLA in healthy donors. About the research overall: About 85 million unique TCR sequences came from HLA-typed donors in an early release. Study-wide results and limits: Association with HLA alleles at 0.05 false discovery rate was found for 15,000 to 20,000 TCR beta sequences in a later analysis. Later work found that TCR association rates differed between HLA loci; DRB1 had the most and HLA-C the fewest. It was taken for granted in presence/absence analyses that sequencing depth across donors was roughly uniform.

The clonotype comes from a woman aged 40 to 50 in good health and CMV-seronegative. The V and J genes are TRBV7-9 and TRBJ1-2; 12 bases line up with TRBD1. What was sequenced was PBMCs. The CDR3 here is CASSLGTGGSYGYTF. In nucleotides, the CDR3 is TGTGCCAGCAGCCTAGGGACAGGGGGCTCCTATGGCTACACCTTC.